This T cell receptor (beta chain) was profiled in a study of blood T cell repertoires in COVID-19. Study overall: Samples of COVID-19 (acute and convalescent) were obtained from the United States, Italy and Spain.

Method: immunoSEQ multiplex PCR; TCRdb's copy keeps in-frame clones and lacks some. The sample shows 150,000 to 180,000 clones, approximately 85% of them seen only once. Germline V lookup: CDR1 GTSNPN, CDR2 SVGIG (reference sequence). This CDR3 has 13 amino acids. Trimming cost V 3 bases and J 6 bases; bases outside gene matches: 5. The sequencing input was peripheral blood. This TCR was sampled from a man in his fifties or sixties with COVID-19, enrolled during active disease. The chain couples TRBV30 to TRBJ1-5, with 7 bases matching TRBD1. The CDR3 DNA reads TGTGCCTGGAGAGGACAGGAAGGTCAGCCCCAGCATTTT. Its translation is CAWRGQEGQPQHF.